The 29 T cell receptor beta chains given below trace back to one sample, sequenced in a study of regulatory T cells in long-lasting Graves disease. Time point indicated: persistent/refractory GD, antithyroid drugs over 5 years with positive TRAb. Construction of the TCR library relied on RNA isolated from PBMCs. HTBI primers from iRepertoire and Arm-PCR of CDR3 regions yielded the TCR beta libraries. Using its own MiXCR run on the multiplex PCR reads, TCRdb lists one record per CDR3 protein. The sample contains about 460,000 distinct CDR3 sequences, around a fifth of which appear only once. This sample comprised peripheral blood mononuclear cells (PBMCs), obtained when the disease was refractory, from a patient treated with antithyroid drugs. These receptors were collected from a female donor with Graves disease.

The V gene is TRBV19, the J gene TRBJ1-4; perhaps TRBD1 as D (5 bases). CDR1 and CDR2 from the germline V gene are LNHDA and SQIVND (reference sequence). V was shortened by 3 bases and J by 0 bases, with 8 bases between the two germline ends. CDR3 length: 15 amino acids. The CDR3 is CASSILGPTNEKLFF. The CDR3 region has the DNA TGTGCCAGTAGTATTCTGGGACCAACTAATGAAAAACTGTTTTTT. Drawing the rest from reference TRBV19 and TRBJ1-4, the complete variable domain is DGGITQSPKYLFRKEGQNVTLSCEQNLNHDAMYWYRQDPGQGLRLIYYSQIVNDFQKGDIAEGYSVSREKKESFPLTVTSAQKNPTAFYLCASSILGPTNEKLFFGSGTQLSVL.

This clonotype was detected ten times or more. The chain employs TRBV20-1 and TRBJ2-5; 9 positions match TRBD2. With V trimmed by 0 bases and J by 6 bases, 8 bases remained unmatched. The germline V gene encodes CDR1 DFQATT and CDR2 SNEGSKA (reference sequence). The CDR3 spans 15 residues. The CDR3 DNA reads TGCAGTGCTAGAGAGATCCTCCTAGCGGGGAAGACCCAGTACTTC. Encoded protein: CSAREILLAGKTQYF.

The gene calls are TRBV28 and TRBJ2-3; D remains ambiguous. In germline, CDR1 is MDHEN, CDR2 SYDVKM. With 3 bases removed from V and 0 bases from J, the gap between germline ends came to 10 bases. The CDR3 has 15 residues. The CDR3, as DNA: TGTGCCAGCAGTTTCTATTCCGCGAGCACAGATACGCAGTATTTT. Its translation is CASSFYSASTDTQYF. Full variable domain (rest looked up from reference TRBV28 and TRBJ2-3): DVKVTQSSRYLVKRTGEKVFLECVQDMDHENMFWYRQDPGLGLRLIYFSYDVKMKEKGDIPEGYSVSREKKERFSLILESASTNQTSMYLCASSFYSASTDTQYFGPGTRLTVL.

This clonotype was counted many times. This rearrangement joins TRBV2 to TRBJ2-5; no reliable D call. The CDR3 has 13 residues. Germline loops: CDR1 SNHLY, CDR2 FYNNEI. The V and J ends lost 7 bases and 0 bases respectively, with 9 bases between them. CDR3 loop: CASTRMYQETQYF. The CDR3, as DNA: TGTGCCAGCACCCGTATGTACCAAGAGACCCAGTACTTC.

In its sample, this clonotype was seen a few times. V and J are TRBV7-9 and TRBJ2-5, with unresolved D. The germline CDR1 and CDR2 sequences are SEHNR and FQNEAQ (reference sequence). The CDR3 loop spans 13 amino acids. V was cut by 3 bases and J by 1 base, with 6 bases left in between. CDR3 residues: CASSLAIQETQYF. The DNA of the CDR3 is TGTGCCAGCAGCTTGGCAATCCAAGAGACCCAGTACTTC. Based on the CDR3 plus reference TRBV7-9 and TRBJ2-5, the full variable domain is DTGVSQNPRHKITKRGQNVTFRCDPISEHNRLYWYRQTLGQGPEFLTYFQNEAQLEKSRLLSDRFSAERPKGSFSTLEIQRTEQGDSAMYLCASSLAIQETQYFGPGTRLLVL.

CDR3 sequence reads: CASSQVRQGAEFF. For the CDR3, the DNA is TGTGCCAGCAGCCAAGTCCGCCAGGGGGCGGAGTTCTTC. The V gene is TRBV3-1, the J gene TRBJ2-1; 8 nucleotides agree with TRBD1. Trimming cost V 1 base and J 14 bases; bases outside gene matches: 7. The CDR3 is 13 residues long. Germline lookup yields CDR1 LGHDT and CDR2 YNNKEL (reference sequence).

This clonotype was detected many times. The rearrangement joins TRBV12-3 or TRBV12-4 to TRBJ1-1, with 7 nucleotides matching TRBD1. V gave up 6 bases and J gave up 6 bases; unmatched junction bases: 4. The CDR3 length is 12 residues. CDR3 protein: CASSAGTAEAFF. The CDR3 bases are TGTGCCAGCAGCGCGGGGACAGCTGAAGCTTTCTTT.

This clonotype was seen a handful of times. The chain has TRBV20-1 and TRBJ2-4; the D call may be TRBD1 or TRBD2 (5 bases each). V was clipped by 2 bases and J by 7 bases, with 12 bases between them. The V gene's germline CDR1 is DFQATT and CDR2 SNEGSKA (reference sequence). The CDR3 runs to 13 residues. The CDR3 nucleotides are TGCAGTGCTAGACTAAGAGGGGTGAACATTCAGTACTTC. This gives the protein CSARLRGVNIQYF.

The genes are TRBV20-1 and TRBJ2-7, with D possibly matching TRBD1 (6 bases). Germline CDR1 and CDR2: DFQATT and SNEGSKA (reference sequence). Trimming pared 6 bases from V and 2 bases from J, leaving 17 bases between. This CDR3 is 14 amino acids long. The CDR3 loop reads CSAISRGRAYEQYF. The CDR3 DNA reads TGCAGTGCCATTTCCAGGGGAAGAGCCTACGAGCAGTACTTC.

This clonotype was seen a few times. This chain connects TRBV29-1 to TRBJ2-7; TRBD2 might be the D (6 bases). Germline V CDR1 and CDR2: SQVTM, ANQGSEA. V lost 5 bases and J 5 bases, leaving 13 bases between the germline ends. This CDR3 is 12 amino acids long. The CDR3 nucleotides are TGCAGCGTTCGCCGCGGGGCCGACGAGCAGTACTTC. Its protein product is CSVRRGADEQYF.

The chain uses TRBV13 and TRBJ1-2; 7 nucleotides agree with TRBD1. The CDR3 sequence is 15 residues long. Germline V CDR1 and CDR2: PRHDT, FYEKMQ (reference sequence). J was trimmed by 4 bases and V by 2 bases; bases with no gene match: 7. CDR3 bases: TGTGCCAGCAGCTTACTTGAGGGGGCAGGCTATGGCTACACCTTC. Translated: CASSLLEGAGYGYTF.

The V call is TRBV18, the J call TRBJ2-1; no firm D call. Germline V lookup: CDR1 KGHSH, CDR2 LQKENI. The CDR3 length is 16 residues. The V end lost 2 bases, the J end lost 4 bases, and 15 bases lay between the germline ends. The chain's CDR3 is CASSPSGPQWYNEQFF. CDR3 in DNA: TGTGCCAGCTCACCATCCGGGCCCCAATGGTACAATGAGCAGTTCTTC.

The genes are TRBV7-2 and TRBJ2-5; D is undetermined. The DNA end favors TRBJ2-1, so the J call may be wrong. Germline lookup yields CDR1 SGHTA and CDR2 FQGNSA. This CDR3 has 13 residues. The CDR3 sequence is CASSFSRSNEQFF. The CDR3 bases are TGTGCCAGCAGCTTTTCGAGGAGCAATGAGCAGTTCTTC.

This clonotype was found many times. V is TRBV2 and J is TRBJ1-3; a weak D match, TRBD1 (5 bases). Looked up from germline, CDR1 is SNHLY and CDR2 is FYNNEI. CDR3 size: 14 residues. V dropped 6 bases and J dropped 0 bases, with 9 bases sitting between them. This CDR3 reads CASSAGGSGNTIYF. The CDR3 DNA reads as TGTGCCAGCAGCGCGGGGGGCTCTGGAAACACCATATATTTT.

This clonotype was seen ten or more times. The chain combines TRBV12-3 or TRBV12-4 with TRBJ1-6, with D possibly TRBD1 on 5 matching bases. The CDR3 has 15 residues. V was cut by 8 bases and J by 4 bases, with 15 bases left in between. This CDR3 reads CASLIGGLYNSPLHF. CDR3 nucleotide sequence: TGTGCCAGCCTGATCGGGGGACTTTATAATTCACCCCTCCACTTT.

This clonotype was found many times. The chain combines TRBV28 with TRBJ1-1; D gene unclear. The CDR3 length is 15 residues. The germline V gene has CDR1 MDHEN and CDR2 SYDVKM. With 2 bases removed from V and 1 base from J, the gap between germline ends came to 11 bases. CDR3 amino acids: CASSLGQETNTEAFF. Here the CDR3 DNA reads TGTGCCAGCAGTTTAGGGCAGGAGACGAACACTGAAGCTTTCTTT. Supplemented by reference TRBV28 and TRBJ1-1, the full variable domain reads DVKVTQSSRYLVKRTGEKVFLECVQDMDHENMFWYRQDPGLGLRLIYFSYDVKMKEKGDIPEGYSVSREKKERFSLILESASTNQTSMYLCASSLGQETNTEAFFGQGTRLTVV.

The genes are TRBV19 and TRBJ2-7; D is possibly TRBD1 (5 bases). The V gene's germline CDR1 is LNHDA and CDR2 SQIVND (reference sequence). The V and J ends lost 5 bases and 5 bases respectively, with 16 bases between them. This CDR3 has 14 amino acids. The CDR3 region is CASSLQAKINEQYF. The CDR3 DNA reads TGTGCCAGTAGTCTACAGGCAAAGATCAACGAGCAGTACTTC.

This clonotype was counted between two and nine times. The chain has TRBV7-9 and TRBJ1-5; D gene unclear. This CDR3 has 13 residues. V lost 3 bases, J lost 9 bases, and 12 bases lay in between. Looked up from germline, CDR1 is SEHNR and CDR2 is FQNEAQ (reference sequence). The CDR3 sequence is CASSLGSAGPQHF. The CDR3 DNA is TGTGCCAGCAGCTTGGGGTCGGCGGGGCCCCAGCATTTT.

This clonotype was seen repeatedly, ten times or more. The genes are TRBV20-1 and TRBJ2-7, with unresolved D. Germline CDR1 and CDR2: DFQATT and SNEGSKA (reference sequence). The V end lost 3 bases, the J end lost 0 bases, and 12 bases lay between the germline ends. This CDR3 is built from 14 residues. The CDR3 loop is CSARSPESSYEQYF. CDR3 sequence (DNA): TGCAGTGCTAGGTCCCCAGAAAGCTCCTACGAGCAGTACTTC.

This clonotype was recorded many times. CDR3 nucleotide sequence: TGTGCCAGCAGCTTATGGAGCGGCCCAAGCTCCTACGAGCAGTACTTC. Its protein is CASSLWSGPSSYEQYF. The chain links TRBV7-2 to TRBJ2-7; D may be TRBD2 (5 bases). Germline CDR1 SGHTA, CDR2 FQGNSA. Trimming took off 2 bases at V and 0 bases at J, with 14 bases between the two ends. The CDR3 spans 16 residues.

At least ten counts were recorded for this clonotype. This rearrangement joins TRBV6-5 to TRBJ1-1; possibly TRBD1 for D (5 bases). From germline, CDR1 is MNHEY and CDR2 SVGAGI. This CDR3 comprises 14 residues. V was shortened by 6 bases and J by 1 base, with 12 bases between the two germline ends. CDR3 loop: CASRYLTGNTEAFF. The CDR3 coding sequence is TGTGCCAGCAGGTACCTAACAGGGAACACTGAAGCTTTCTTT.

V and J are TRBV6-5 and TRBJ2-2, with a tentative D call TRBD1 (6 bases). The CDR3 runs to 14 residues. CDR1 and CDR2 (germline): MNHEY, SVGAGI. The V and J ends lost 4 bases and 4 bases respectively, with 10 bases between them. Here the CDR3 reads CASSLTGPTGELFF. The CDR3 coding sequence is TGTGCCAGCAGTTTGACAGGTCCCACCGGGGAGCTGTTTTTT.

This clonotype was detected a few times. This may arise from a read error, as a much more abundant clone is one base away. The chain carries TRBV28 and TRBJ1-2; D not certain. The CDR3 is 17 amino acids. Per the germline V gene, CDR1 is MDHEN and CDR2 is SYDVKM. Trimming removed 5 bases from V and 0 bases from J, with 19 bases in between. The DNA of the CDR3 is TGTGCCAGCAGTACTCACCTGGACGTCAAAGCTAACTATGGCTACACCTTC. Amino acids: CASSTHLDVKANYGYTF.

The rearrangement links TRBV7-2 to TRBJ2-5, with a weak D call TRBD2 (5 bases). CDR3 length: 15 amino acids. In germline, CDR1 is SGHTA, CDR2 FQGNSA. Trimming left V 2 bases short and J 0 bases short, with 10 bases between. The CDR3: CASSLTAGNQETQYF. CDR3 in DNA: TGTGCCAGCAGCTTAACGGCCGGGAACCAAGAGACCCAGTACTTC. Using reference TRBV7-2 and TRBJ2-5 for the parts outside the CDR3, the full variable domain is GAGVSQSPSNKVTEKGKDVELRCDPISGHTALYWYRQSLGQGLEFLIYFQGNSAPDKSGLPSDRFSAERTGGSVSTLTIQRTQQEDSAVYLCASSLTAGNQETQYFGPGTRLLVL.

V gene TRBV18 combines with J gene TRBJ1-2; D call uncertain. The ends were cut back, 3 bases at V and 7 bases at J, with 18 bases in the middle. The CDR3 is 15 residues long. CDR1 is KGHSH and CDR2 is LQKENI in the germline V gene. The CDR3 DNA sequence: TGTGCCAGCTCACCTGCAGGCAACCCTGTTCGTGGCTACACCTTC. Translating gives CASSPAGNPVRGYTF.

The chain combines TRBV20-1 with TRBJ1-1; D is possibly TRBD1 (5 bases). Between the trimmed V and J ends, which lost 7 bases and 1 base, there was a span of 10 bases. The CDR3 loop spans 12 amino acids. Germline V lookup: CDR1 DFQATT, CDR2 SNEGSKA (reference sequence). The DNA of the CDR3 is TGCAGTGGGGGCTTCGGGAACACTGAAGCTTTCTTT. Translated, it gives CSGGFGNTEAFF.

This sequence joins TRBV20-1 and TRBJ1-4; a weak D match, TRBD1 (5 bases). V shed 0 bases and J shed 2 bases, with 13 bases lying between them. The V gene's germline CDR1 is DFQATT and CDR2 SNEGSKA (reference sequence). There are 16 residues in the CDR3. The CDR3, as DNA: TGCAGTGCTAGAGACCGACTCCCAGGGACTAATGAAAAACTGTTTTTT. As protein: CSARDRLPGTNEKLFF.

This clonotype was recorded many times. V and J are TRBV9 and TRBJ1-1; D is unresolved. The CDR3 length is 14 residues. V lost 9 bases to trimming and J lost 5 bases, with 20 bases between them. Germline CDR1 is SGDLS and CDR2 is YYNGEE. Here the CDR3 reads CAIDALEGGTEAFF. CDR3 sequence (DNA): TGTGCCATCGACGCTTTGGAGGGAGGGACTGAAGCTTTCTTT.

With regard to this clonotype: This clone may be a read error of a much larger clone one base away. The V gene is TRBV7-6, the J gene TRBJ1-5; 7 nucleotides line up with TRBD1. The CDR3 is 15 residues long. Trimming took 8 bases from V and 0 from J; bases not matched to a gene: 7. CDR1 SGHVS and CDR2 FNYEAQ come from the germline V gene. CDR3 protein: CASGSGGVSNQPQHF. The CDR3 DNA sequence: TGTGCCAGCGGCTCAGGGGGGGTTAGCAATCAGCCCCAGCATTTT.